Presented here are 32 T cell receptor beta chains from one specimen sequenced in a study of T-cell reconstitution after alpha-beta-depleted transplantation in children. TCRbeta library preparation incorporated unique molecular identifiers. In TCRdb, the PCR reads were re-called with MiXCR into one record per CDR3 protein. The sample carries 90,000 to 150,000 distinct CDR3 sequences, approximately 22% recorded once. Material: PBMCs, mostly from graft donor cells, obtained 180 days after TCRalphabeta/CD19-depleted stem cell transplant. The receptor set was obtained from a male patient between 2 and 15 years old who had a stem cell transplant for chronic granulomatous disease, so the T cells may come from the graft donor.

V is TRBV12-3 or TRBV12-4 and J is TRBJ1-2, with D uncertain. The CDR3 covers 14 residues. Trimming removed 6 bases at V and 4 bases at J, with 15 bases between. CDR3 DNA sequence: TGTGCCAGCAGACCACCCGGCATCGGCTATGGCTACACCTTC. This sequence encodes CASRPPGIGYGYTF.

This clonotype was recorded many times. V gene TRBV5-1 combines with J gene TRBJ1-2; no clear D. The CDR3 length is 14 residues. Germline V gene data show CDR1 as SGHRS and CDR2 as YFSETQ. Trimming removed 2 bases from V and 4 bases from J, with 12 bases in between. The CDR3 bases are TGCGCCAGCAGCTTCTGGACGGTTCGCTATGGCTACACCTTC. This gives the protein CASSFWTVRYGYTF.

This clonotype showed up just a few times. The CDR3 sequence is CASSFSTLHSNQPQHF. As DNA, the CDR3 is TGTGCCAGCAGTTTCTCAACACTCCATAGCAATCAGCCCCAGCATTTT. This chain connects TRBV12-3 or TRBV12-4 to TRBJ1-5; D remains ambiguous. This CDR3 spans 16 amino acids. The germline V and J ends were trimmed by 3 bases and 0 bases, with 12 bases remaining between them.

The chain recombines TRBV15 with TRBJ2-7; TRBD2 agrees at 10 bases. The CDR3 runs to 17 residues. From germline, CDR1 is LNHNV and CDR2 YYDKDF (reference sequence). The J segment lost 3 bases and the V segment lost 3 bases, leaving 11 bases of the junction unmatched. CDR3 sequence reads: CATSSLLKREGLYEQYF. DNA of the CDR3: TGTGCCACCAGCAGCCTGCTTAAGCGGGAGGGCCTCTACGAGCAGTACTTC.

The chain carries TRBV5-1 and TRBJ2-7, with 11 bases that match TRBD2. The V and J ends lost 4 bases and 5 bases, in that order; junction bases with no gene match: 8. The CDR3 spans 15 residues. Germline V lookup: CDR1 SGHRS, CDR2 YFSETQ. CDR3 region: CASSPERLAGNEQYF. CDR3 nucleotides: TGCGCCAGCAGCCCCGAGAGACTAGCGGGGAACGAGCAGTACTTC.

The J gene is TRBJ2-5, the V gene TRBV5-1; 7 bases align to TRBD1. The CDR3 consists of 14 residues. J lost 3 bases, V lost 2 bases, and 4 bases had no gene match. In germline, CDR1 is SGHRS, CDR2 YFSETQ. This chain's CDR3 is CASSFYTGEETQYF. The CDR3 DNA reads TGCGCCAGCAGCTTTTATACAGGGGAAGAGACCCAGTACTTC.

The V and J genes are TRBV20-1 and TRBJ2-5; D gene ambiguous. CDR1 is DFQATT, CDR2 SNEGSKA, per germline (reference sequence). The CDR3 runs 14 residues. Trimming left V 1 base short and J 0 bases short, with 9 bases between. CDR3 nucleotides: TGCAGTGCTAGAGTTTCTGAGAACCAAGAGACCCAGTACTTC. This translates into CSARVSENQETQYF.

Worth noting for this clonotype: Just one base apart from a much larger clone, this may be a read error. This chain uses TRBV9 with TRBJ1-1; possible D gene TRBD1, 6 bases. Germline V gene sequence: CDR1 SGDLS, CDR2 YYNGEE. V lost 4 bases and J lost 3, with 13 bases in between. The CDR3 is 14 residues long. CDR3 region: CASSPMQGYTEAFF. The CDR3 DNA follows: TGTGCCAGCAGCCCCATGCAGGGGTACACTGAAGCTTTCTTT.

The chain couples TRBV3-1 to TRBJ2-7; no clear D. Germline V gene data show CDR1 as LGHDT and CDR2 as YNNKEL (reference sequence). The CDR3 covers 14 residues. Trimming pared 1 base from V and 0 bases from J, leaving 7 bases between. CDR3 nucleotide sequence: TGTGCCAGCAGCCAAGTTACCAGCTCCTACGAGCAGTACTTC. Its protein product is CASSQVTSSYEQYF.

The chain joins TRBV20-1 to TRBJ2-7; 8 bases line up with TRBD2. The junction had 15 bases not matched to a gene; V was cut back by 6 bases and J by 5 bases. The CDR3 is 15 residues long. Germline V CDR1 and CDR2: DFQATT, SNEGSKA (reference sequence). The CDR3 region is CSATLWTGRAHEQYF. The DNA for the CDR3 is TGCAGTGCCACTTTGTGGACCGGGAGGGCCCACGAGCAGTACTTC.

This chain joins TRBV5-1 and TRBJ2-5; 9 bases match TRBD1. Germline V gene data show CDR1 as SGHRS and CDR2 as YFSETQ. V trimming: 4 bases; J trimming: 5 bases; junction bases outside the gene matches: 9. The CDR3 has 15 residues. The DNA of the CDR3 is TGCGCCAGCAGCGCCCTACAGGGGGCCGTGGAGACCCAGTACTTC. This encodes CASSALQGAVETQYF.

This clonotype has ten or more counts. The chain is built from TRBV4-3 and TRBJ2-3; 11 bases agree with TRBD2. The V gene's germline CDR1 is LGHNA and CDR2 YSLEER. V shed 3 bases and J 4 bases; nucleotides not matched to a gene: 12. The CDR3 sequence is 18 residues long. CDR3 region: CASSHLGRLAGLADTQYF. The CDR3 DNA sequence: TGCGCCAGCAGCCATTTAGGGCGACTAGCGGGGTTAGCAGATACGCAGTATTTT.

V usage is TRBV7-2 and J usage is TRBJ2-7; no clear D. Germline loops: CDR1 SGHTA, CDR2 FQGNSA. The CDR3 covers 14 residues. V was pared by 5 bases and J by 4 bases, with 15 bases between. CDR3 bases: TGTGCCAGCAGCAGGATGGTGGGTTCATACGAGCAGTACTTC. Its protein is CASSRMVGSYEQYF.

This clonotype showed up many times. The rearrangement links TRBV18 to TRBJ2-2, with unresolved D. This CDR3 is 14 amino acids long. Trimming removed 10 bases at V and 2 bases at J, with 14 bases between. The germline gives CDR1 KGHSH, CDR2 LQKENI. The CDR3 DNA is TGTGCCACCACAAATAGTATAAACACCGGGGAGCTGTTTTTT. Encoded protein: CATTNSINTGELFF. Full variable domain (remainder filled in from reference TRBV18 and TRBJ2-2): NAGVMQNPRHLVRRRGQEARLRCSPMKGHSHVYWYRQLPEEGLKFMVYLQKENIIDESGMPKERFSAEFPKEGPSILRIQQVVRGDSAAYFCATTNSINTGELFFGEGSRLTVL.

CDR3 coding DNA: TGTGCCACCAGCAGAGAAGAGGTCTACGAGCAGTACTTC. Amino acids: CATSREEVYEQYF. This chain links TRBV15 with TRBJ2-7; D gene ambiguous. CDR1 and CDR2 from the germline V gene are LNHNV and YYDKDF (reference sequence). This CDR3 is built from 13 residues. V was cut by 0 bases and J by 3 bases, with 6 bases left in between. Using reference TRBV15 and TRBJ2-7 for the parts outside the CDR3, the full variable domain is DAMVIQNPRYQVTQFGKPVTLSCSQTLNHNVMYWYQQKSSQAPKLLFHYYDKDFNNEADTPDNFQSRRPNTSFCFLDIRSPGLGDTAMYLCATSREEVYEQYFGPGTRLTVT.

The rearrangement joins TRBV29-1 to TRBJ2-5, with D possibly matching TRBD2 (6 bases). Germline CDR1 and CDR2: SQVTM and ANQGSEA. The CDR3 extends over 13 amino acids. CDR3 nucleotides: TGCAGTCTCCTCGGTGGGGGGAAAGAGACCCAGTACTTC. Its protein product is CSLLGGGKETQYF. Full variable domain (missing parts from reference TRBV29-1 and TRBJ2-5): SAVISQKPSRDICQRGTSLTIQCQVDSQVTMMFWYRQQPGQSLTLIATANQGSEATYESGFVIDKFPISRPNLTFSTLTVSNMSPEDSSIYLCSLLGGGKETQYFGPGTRLLVL.

This clonotype was observed at least ten times. V is TRBV28 and J is TRBJ2-1; 8 nucleotides match TRBD1. V trimming: 3 bases; J trimming: 8 bases; junction bases outside the gene matches: 9. This CDR3 contains 15 residues. Germline V gene data show CDR1 as MDHEN and CDR2 as SYDVKM. CDR3 sequence reads: CASSFGGTGLHEQFF. CDR3 DNA sequence: TGTGCCAGCAGTTTTGGTGGGACAGGTCTCCATGAGCAGTTCTTC.

The rearrangement uses TRBV12-3 or TRBV12-4 and TRBJ1-2; D unclear. Between the trimmed V and J ends, which lost 1 base and 7 bases, there was a span of 16 bases. The CDR3 sequence is 15 residues long. The CDR3 region has the DNA TGTGCCAGCAGTTTAGGGGCCCGGCTGGCAGGTGGCTACACCTTC. This gives the protein CASSLGARLAGGYTF.

This clonotype was seen only a few times. V gene TRBV7-2 combines with J gene TRBJ2-7; TRBD2 matches 11 bases. Germline-derived CDR1 and CDR2 are SGHTA and FQGNSA. Germline trimming cut 4 bases from V and 6 bases from J; bases unmatched to any gene: 5. CDR3 length: 14 amino acids. The CDR3 DNA reads TGTGCCAGCAGCTCGGAAGGGACTAGCGGCGAGCAGTACTTC. Translation gives CASSSEGTSGEQYF.

This clonotype has ten or more counts. The chain uses TRBV20-1 and TRBJ1-2; 9 positions match TRBD1. From germline, CDR1 is DFQATT and CDR2 SNEGSKA (reference sequence). This CDR3 spans 16 amino acids. After removal of 2 bases from V and 8 bases from J, the junction contained 15 bases not matched to a gene. The CDR3 reads CSARIRDRAYLDGYTF. The DNA of the CDR3 is TGCAGTGCTAGAATCAGGGACAGGGCTTATTTGGACGGCTACACCTTC.

This clonotype was counted at least ten times. The CDR3 here is CASSQDSNPGEETQYF. The CDR3 DNA reads TGTGCCAGCAGCCAAGATTCTAACCCTGGAGAAGAGACCCAGTACTTC. The genes are TRBV3-1 and TRBJ2-5; unclear D gene. This CDR3 has 16 residues. Looked up from germline, CDR1 is LGHDT and CDR2 is YNNKEL (reference sequence). The germline V and J ends were trimmed by 0 bases and 3 bases, with 14 bases remaining between them.

This clonotype was counted between two and nine times. The V gene is TRBV4-1, the J gene TRBJ2-7; tentative D call: TRBD2 (5 bases). Germline CDR1 MGHRA, CDR2 YSYEKL. The length of the CDR3 is 16 residues. Trimming took 1 base from V and 3 from J, leaving 16 bases between them. CDR3 nucleotides: TGCGCCAGCAGCCAAGGGGCAACGGGATCTGACTACGAGCAGTACTTC. Encoded protein: CASSQGATGSDYEQYF.

Ten or more counts support this clonotype. The V call is TRBV15, the J call TRBJ2-2; possibly TRBD1 or TRBD2 for D (5 bases each). The CDR3 has 14 amino acids. V lost 4 bases and J 5 bases, leaving 11 bases between the germline ends. Germline values: CDR1 LNHNV, CDR2 YYDKDF (reference sequence). CDR3 in DNA: TGTGCCACCAGCATAGAGGGGTGGACCGGGGAGCTGTTTTTT. Its protein product is CATSIEGWTGELFF.

This clonotype has just a few counts. The chain employs TRBV29-1 and TRBJ2-2; tentative D call: TRBD2 (5 bases). V lost 1 base and J lost 0, with 9 bases in between. From germline, CDR1 is SQVTM and CDR2 ANQGSEA. The CDR3 is 15 amino acids. The DNA of the CDR3 is TGCAGCGTTGAAGTAGCCGGGGCGAACACCGGGGAGCTGTTTTTT. Protein sequence: CSVEVAGANTGELFF.

The table lists this clonotype with many counts. The rearrangement links TRBV20-1 to TRBJ2-7, with D possibly TRBD2 on 6 matching bases. This CDR3 spans 15 amino acids. Germline CDR1 and CDR2: DFQATT and SNEGSKA (reference sequence). V gave up 6 bases and J gave up 0 bases, with 18 bases separating them. The CDR3 DNA follows: TGCAGTGCACCGATAGGGGACGGGAGCTCCTACGAGCAGTACTTC. Translating it yields CSAPIGDGSSYEQYF.

The chain combines TRBV20-1 with TRBJ2-3; TRBD2 matches at 8 bases. Germline trimming cut 6 bases from V and 1 base from J; bases unmatched to any gene: 9. Germline V gives CDR1 DFQATT, CDR2 SNEGSKA (reference sequence). CDR3 length equals 15 residues. The CDR3, as DNA: TGCAGTGCCCCTAGACTAGCGAAACGCACAGATACGCAGTATTTT. It specifies CSAPRLAKRTDTQYF.

V usage is TRBV12-3 or TRBV12-4 and J usage is TRBJ2-1, with TRBD1 matching over 10 bases. The length of the CDR3 is 19 residues. Trimming took 5 bases from V and 8 from J; bases not matched to a gene: 21. CDR3 region: CASSLYSPTGQGFKDEQFF. The CDR3 region has the DNA TGTGCCAGCAGTCTATACTCACCAACGGGACAGGGGTTCAAGGATGAGCAGTTCTTC.

This clonotype came up a few times. This chain connects TRBV7-3 to TRBJ2-3; D is tentatively TRBD1 or TRBD2 (5 bases each). The CDR3 consists of 15 residues. Germline CDR1 SGHTA, CDR2 FQGTGA. V gave up 5 bases and J gave up 2 bases, with 14 bases separating them. CDR3: CASSHGGDPTDTQYF. CDR3 in DNA: TGTGCCAGCAGCCATGGTGGGGACCCCACAGATACGCAGTATTTT.

This clonotype came up a few times. J is TRBJ2-5 and V is TRBV7-2; possibly TRBD1 for D (6 bases). CDR1 is SGHTA and CDR2 is FQGNSA in the germline V gene. The CDR3 is made up of 13 amino acids. Trimming removed 7 bases at V and 7 bases at J, with 16 bases between. The chain's CDR3 is CASNHGDIGTQYF. The DNA of the CDR3 is TGTGCCAGCAACCACGGGGACATAGGGACCCAGTACTTC. The full variable domain, its missing parts supplied by reference TRBV7-2 and TRBJ2-5, is GAGVSQSPSNKVTEKGKDVELRCDPISGHTALYWYRQSLGQGLEFLIYFQGNSAPDKSGLPSDRFSAERTGGSVSTLTIQRTQQEDSAVYLCASNHGDIGTQYFGPGTRLLVL.

This clonotype was counted at least ten times. The V gene is TRBV20-1, the J gene TRBJ1-5; D remains unclear. Germline CDR1 DFQATT, CDR2 SNEGSKA (reference sequence). The CDR3 has 14 amino acids. Trimming stripped 2 bases from V and 0 bases from J, with 8 bases between. The chain's CDR3 is CSARWDYSNQPQHF. The DNA of the CDR3 is TGCAGTGCTAGATGGGATTATAGCAATCAGCCCCAGCATTTT.

The chain links TRBV3-1 to TRBJ2-1; D ambiguous. The ends were cut back, 4 bases at V and 10 bases at J, with 17 bases in the middle. The CDR3 runs 14 residues. The germline gives CDR1 LGHDT, CDR2 YNNKEL (reference sequence). CDR3 nucleotides: TGTGCCAGCAGCCTCCGAGGAGACCCTAGGGAGCAGTTCTTC. Its protein product is CASSLRGDPREQFF.

The table lists this clonotype with many counts. The genes are TRBV7-8 and TRBJ2-1; D may be TRBD1 or TRBD2 (5 bases each). The V gene lost 1 base and the J gene lost 7 bases, with 26 bases spanning the gap. CDR1 is SGHVS and CDR2 is FQNEAQ in the germline V gene. CDR3 length: 19 residues. Here the CDR3 reads CASSLEGWAGTTNRNEQFF. The CDR3 nucleotides read TGTGCCAGCAGCTTAGAGGGGTGGGCGGGCACAACGAATCGGAATGAGCAGTTCTTC.